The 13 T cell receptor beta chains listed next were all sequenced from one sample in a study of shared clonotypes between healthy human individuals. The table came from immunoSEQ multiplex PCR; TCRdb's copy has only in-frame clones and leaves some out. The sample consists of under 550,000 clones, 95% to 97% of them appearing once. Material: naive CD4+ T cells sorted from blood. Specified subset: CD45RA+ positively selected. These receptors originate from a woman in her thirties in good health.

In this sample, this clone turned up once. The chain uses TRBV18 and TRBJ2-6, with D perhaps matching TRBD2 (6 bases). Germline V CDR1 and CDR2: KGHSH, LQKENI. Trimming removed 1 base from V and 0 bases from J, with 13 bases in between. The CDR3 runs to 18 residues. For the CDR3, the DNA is TGTGCCAGCTCACCACTAGCGGTCCTAAACTCTGGGGCCAACGTCCTGACTTTC. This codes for CASSPLAVLNSGANVLTF.

CDR3 bases: TGTGCCAGCAGTTTATTGCACGGGACTGAGCAGTTCTTC. Its protein is CASSLLHGTEQFF. The chain recombines TRBV27 with TRBJ2-1; D may match TRBD1 or TRBD2 (5 bases each). CDR3 length equals 13 residues. The germline V gene encodes CDR1 MNHEY and CDR2 SMNVEV (reference sequence). V gave up 1 base and J gave up 9 bases, with 10 bases separating them.

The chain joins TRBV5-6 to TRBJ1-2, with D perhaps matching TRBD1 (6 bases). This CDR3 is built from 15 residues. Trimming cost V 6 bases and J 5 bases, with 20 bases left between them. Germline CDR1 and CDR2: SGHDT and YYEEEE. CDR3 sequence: CASNPGGQLRYGYTF. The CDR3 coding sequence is TGTGCCAGCAACCCGGGGGGCCAGCTCAGATATGGCTACACCTTC.

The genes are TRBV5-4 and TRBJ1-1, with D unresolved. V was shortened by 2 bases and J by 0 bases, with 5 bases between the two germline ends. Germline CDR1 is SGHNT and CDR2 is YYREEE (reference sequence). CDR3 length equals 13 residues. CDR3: CASSFLVNTEAFF. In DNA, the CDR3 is TGTGCCAGCAGCTTTTTAGTGAACACTGAAGCTTTCTTT.

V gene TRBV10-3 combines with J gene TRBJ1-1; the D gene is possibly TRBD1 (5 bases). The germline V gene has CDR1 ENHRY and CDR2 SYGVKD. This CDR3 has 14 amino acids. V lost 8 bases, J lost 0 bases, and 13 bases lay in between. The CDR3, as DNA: TGTGCCATCTCCGGGGACCCGATGAACACTGAAGCTTTCTTT. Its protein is CAISGDPMNTEAFF.

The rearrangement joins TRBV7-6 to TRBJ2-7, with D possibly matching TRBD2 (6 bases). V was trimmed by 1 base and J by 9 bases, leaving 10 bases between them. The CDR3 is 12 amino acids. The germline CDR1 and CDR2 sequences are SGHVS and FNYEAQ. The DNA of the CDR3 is TGTGCCAGCAGCTTAGTTCCCGGGGGGCAGTACTTC. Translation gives CASSLVPGGQYF.

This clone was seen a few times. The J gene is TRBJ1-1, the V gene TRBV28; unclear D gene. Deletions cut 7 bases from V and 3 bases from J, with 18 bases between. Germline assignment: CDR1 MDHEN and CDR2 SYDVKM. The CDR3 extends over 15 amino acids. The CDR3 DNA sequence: TGTGCCAGCATCTTTGAGACGGCAGGACACACTGAAGCTTTCTTT. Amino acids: CASIFETAGHTEAFF.

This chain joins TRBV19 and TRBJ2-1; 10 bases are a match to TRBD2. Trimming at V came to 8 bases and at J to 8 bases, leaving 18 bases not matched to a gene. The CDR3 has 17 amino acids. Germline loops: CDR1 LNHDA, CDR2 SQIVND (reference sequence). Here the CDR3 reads CASPTQLAGLLGDEQFF. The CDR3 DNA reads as TGTGCCAGTCCCACACAACTAGCGGGGCTCCTTGGGGATGAGCAGTTCTTC.

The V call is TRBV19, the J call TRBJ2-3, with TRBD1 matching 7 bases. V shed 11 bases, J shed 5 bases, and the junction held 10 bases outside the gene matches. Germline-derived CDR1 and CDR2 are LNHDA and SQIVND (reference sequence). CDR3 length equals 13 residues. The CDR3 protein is CACGQAAEDTQYF. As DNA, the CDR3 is TGTGCCTGTGGACAGGCGGCGGAAGATACGCAGTATTTT.

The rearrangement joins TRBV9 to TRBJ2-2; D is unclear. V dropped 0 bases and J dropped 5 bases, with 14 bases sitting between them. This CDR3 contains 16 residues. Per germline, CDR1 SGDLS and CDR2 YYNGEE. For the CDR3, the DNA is TGTGCCAGCAGCGTAGGGTCAGGTTGGGGAACCGGGGAGCTGTTTTTT. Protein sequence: CASSVGSGWGTGELFF.

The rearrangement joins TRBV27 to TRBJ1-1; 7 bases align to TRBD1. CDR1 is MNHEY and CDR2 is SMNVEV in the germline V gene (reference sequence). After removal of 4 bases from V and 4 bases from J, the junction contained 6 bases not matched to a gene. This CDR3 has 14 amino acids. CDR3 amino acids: CASSSYRGITEAFF. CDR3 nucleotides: TGTGCCAGCAGTTCCTACAGGGGCATCACTGAAGCTTTCTTT.

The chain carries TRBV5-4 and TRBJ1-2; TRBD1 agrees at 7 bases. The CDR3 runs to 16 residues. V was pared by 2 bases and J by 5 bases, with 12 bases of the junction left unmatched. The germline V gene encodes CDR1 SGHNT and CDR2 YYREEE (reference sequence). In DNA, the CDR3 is TGTGCCAGCAGCTTCGAAACGGCGAGGGGGCGGTATGGCTACACCTTC. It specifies CASSFETARGRYGYTF.

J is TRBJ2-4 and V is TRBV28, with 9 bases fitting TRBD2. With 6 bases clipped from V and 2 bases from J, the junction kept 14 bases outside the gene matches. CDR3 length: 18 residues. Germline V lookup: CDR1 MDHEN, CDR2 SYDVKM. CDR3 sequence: CASSFGLSGSETKNIQYF. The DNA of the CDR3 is TGTGCCAGCAGCTTTGGCCTTAGCGGGAGTGAGACCAAAAACATTCAGTACTTC.